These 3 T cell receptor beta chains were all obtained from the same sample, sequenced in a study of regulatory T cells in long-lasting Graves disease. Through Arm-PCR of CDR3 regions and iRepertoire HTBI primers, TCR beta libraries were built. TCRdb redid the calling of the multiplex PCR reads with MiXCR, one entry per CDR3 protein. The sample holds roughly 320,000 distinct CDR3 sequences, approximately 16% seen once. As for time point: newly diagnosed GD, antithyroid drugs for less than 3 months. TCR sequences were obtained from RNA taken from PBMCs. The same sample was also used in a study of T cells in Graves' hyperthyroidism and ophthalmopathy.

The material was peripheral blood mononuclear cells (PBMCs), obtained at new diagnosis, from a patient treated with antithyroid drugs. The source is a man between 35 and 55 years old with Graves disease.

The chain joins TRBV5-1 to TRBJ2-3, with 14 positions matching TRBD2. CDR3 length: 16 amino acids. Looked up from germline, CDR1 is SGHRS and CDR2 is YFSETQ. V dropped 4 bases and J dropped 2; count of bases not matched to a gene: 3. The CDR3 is CASSGGLAGDTDTQYF. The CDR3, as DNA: TGCGCCAGCAGCGGGGGACTAGCGGGGGACACAGATACGCAGTATTTT.

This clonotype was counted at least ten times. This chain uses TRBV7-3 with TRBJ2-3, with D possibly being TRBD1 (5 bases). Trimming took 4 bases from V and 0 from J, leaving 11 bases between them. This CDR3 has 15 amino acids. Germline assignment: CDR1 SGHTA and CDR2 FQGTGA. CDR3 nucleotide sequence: TGTGCCAGCAGCTCGGTGGGGCTGAGCACAGATACGCAGTATTTT. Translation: CASSSVGLSTDTQYF.

The CDR3 DNA is TGTGCCAGCAGCCTGAACTACAGGGATTACAATGAGCAGTTCTTC. Encoded protein: CASSLNYRDYNEQFF. The chain employs TRBV4-2 and TRBJ2-1, with a weak D call TRBD1 (6 bases). V shed 4 bases and J shed 4 bases, with 14 bases lying between them. The CDR3 consists of 15 residues. Germline V CDR1 and CDR2: LGHNA, YNFKEQ.